The 19 T cell receptor beta chains given below trace back to one sample, sequenced in a study. Each CDR3 protein is one row after TCRdb ran MiXCR on the RT-PCR reads. The table shows 650,000 to 800,000 distinct CDR3 sequences, with approximately 15% occurring only once. The sequenced material came from memory CD4+ T cells from blood. These receptors all stem from a female donor in good health, serving as a healthy control.

This clonotype was found a few times. The chain uses TRBV5-1 and TRBJ2-3; 9 positions match TRBD2. CDR1 SGHRS and CDR2 YFSETQ come from the germline V gene. Losses at the gene ends were 5 bases for V and 6 bases for J; bases not matched to a gene: 13. The CDR3 covers 16 residues. As DNA, the CDR3 is TGCGCCAGCAGTACCCGCGCGGGGGGGGCGGCGGATACGCAGTATTTT. The encoded protein is CASSTRAGGAADTQYF. Variable domain in full (rest from reference TRBV5-1 and TRBJ2-3): KAGVTQTPRYLIKTRGQQVTLSCSPISGHRSVSWYQQTPGQGLQFLFEYFSETQRNKGNFPGRFSGRQFSNSRSEMNVSTLELGDSALYLCASSTRAGGAADTQYFGPGTRLTVL.

This clonotype was detected only a few times. The chain is built from TRBV11-2 and TRBJ2-1, with D possibly being TRBD1 (5 bases). Germline V lookup: CDR1 SGHAT, CDR2 FQNNGV. V dropped 0 bases and J dropped 4 bases, with 13 bases sitting between them. This CDR3 has 16 amino acids. The chain's CDR3 is CASSLDPPTVYNEQFF. The CDR3 DNA sequence: TGTGCCAGCAGCTTAGACCCCCCGACAGTTTACAATGAGCAGTTCTTC.

This clonotype has a handful of counts. The chain joins TRBV18 to TRBJ2-2; weak D call: TRBD1 (6 bases). Germline V CDR1 and CDR2: KGHSH, LQKENI. V lost 5 bases and J lost 6, with 13 bases in between. The CDR3 covers 14 residues. The CDR3 loop is CASSTSEGAGELFF. The DNA for the CDR3 is TGTGCCAGCTCAACTTCTGAGGGGGCCGGGGAGCTGTTTTTT.

This clonotype was seen only a few times. CDR3 bases: TGCGCCAGCAGCCAAGGACAGGGATATGAAAAACTGTTTTTT. Translation gives CASSQGQGYEKLFF. The rearrangement uses TRBV4-3 and TRBJ1-4; 7 bases map to TRBD1. The CDR3 has 14 amino acids. Germline values: CDR1 LGHNA, CDR2 YSLEER. Germline trimming cut 1 base from V and 6 bases from J; bases unmatched to any gene: 2.

This clonotype showed up just a few times. The genes are TRBV9 and TRBJ1-6; tentative D call: TRBD1 (5 bases). V was clipped by 4 bases and J by 7 bases, with 15 bases between them. The CDR3 runs 15 residues. From germline, CDR1 is SGDLS and CDR2 YYNGEE. The chain's CDR3 is CASSSTAQGNSPLHF. Here the CDR3 DNA reads TGTGCCAGCAGCTCAACAGCCCAGGGCAATTCACCCCTCCACTTT.

The J gene is TRBJ2-3, the V gene TRBV20-1; the D is unclear. The germline V gene encodes CDR1 DFQATT and CDR2 SNEGSKA (reference sequence). V dropped 0 bases and J dropped 4 bases, with 5 bases sitting between them. The CDR3 contains 12 residues. This CDR3 reads CSARDQADTQYF. CDR3 DNA sequence: TGCAGTGCTAGAGATCAAGCAGATACGCAGTATTTT.

There are many counts of this clonotype. This CDR3 is CASSLERREGAHGNEKLFF. CDR3 nucleotides: TGCGCCAGCAGCTTGGAGCGGCGGGAGGGGGCGCATGGTAATGAAAAACTGTTTTTT. This chain joins TRBV5-1 and TRBJ1-4; TRBD1 matches 7 bases. V lost 0 bases, J lost 4 bases, and 15 bases stayed unmatched. This CDR3 has 19 residues. The germline CDR1 and CDR2 sequences are SGHRS and YFSETQ.

This clonotype has a count of ten or more. This chain uses TRBV7-9 with TRBJ2-7; TRBD2 is a possible D gene (5 bases). The CDR3 has 14 amino acids. Germline CDR1 SEHNR, CDR2 FQNEAQ (reference sequence). With 8 bases removed from V and 6 bases from J, the gap between germline ends came to 20 bases. CDR3 nucleotides: TGTGCCAGCGATACAAGCGGAAACCTAGGCGAGCAGTACTTC. Protein sequence: CASDTSGNLGEQYF. Drawing the rest from reference TRBV7-9 and TRBJ2-7, the complete variable domain is DTGVSQNPRHKITKRGQNVTFRCDPISEHNRLYWYRQTLGQGPEFLTYFQNEAQLEKSRLLSDRFSAERPKGSFSTLEIQRTEQGDSAMYLCASDTSGNLGEQYFGPGTRLTVT.

The chain combines TRBV28 with TRBJ1-2; TRBD1 matches 7 bases. Germline CDR1 reads MDHEN; CDR2 reads SYDVKM. Trimming at V came to 5 bases and at J to 4 bases, leaving 4 bases not matched to a gene. The CDR3 has 13 amino acids. Here the CDR3 reads CASSQTGAYGYTF. The DNA for the CDR3 is TGTGCCAGCAGTCAAACAGGGGCCTATGGCTACACCTTC.

The rearrangement links TRBV29-1 to TRBJ1-1; D not resolved. Per the germline V gene, CDR1 is SQVTM and CDR2 is ANQGSEA. This CDR3 is 15 amino acids long. The ends were cut back, 0 bases at V and 1 base at J, with 12 bases in the middle. CDR3 coding DNA: TGCAGCGTTGAAGATACGGCAGACTGGAACACTGAAGCTTTCTTT. The encoded protein is CSVEDTADWNTEAFF.

This clonotype was observed a few times. This sequence joins TRBV6-5 and TRBJ2-1; D gene uncertain. The V and J ends lost 0 bases and 2 bases respectively, with 11 bases between them. The CDR3 totals 16 residues. CDR1 is MNHEY, CDR2 SVGAGI, per germline. Written as DNA, the CDR3 is TGTGCCAGCAGTTACTCGTTTGCGGCTGCCTACAATGAGCAGTTCTTC. Translated, it gives CASSYSFAAAYNEQFF.

The table lists this clonotype with a few counts. This chain uses TRBV7-2 with TRBJ1-5; D is uncertain. The V end was cut by 2 bases, the J end by 3 bases, with 8 bases between. From germline, CDR1 is SGHTA and CDR2 FQGNSA. The CDR3 extends over 14 amino acids. CDR3: CASSLIGLNQPQHF. DNA for the CDR3: TGTGCCAGCAGCTTAATCGGGCTCAATCAGCCCCAGCATTTT.

This clonotype was observed a few times. V and J are TRBV3-1 and TRBJ2-7; D is undetermined. Germline lookup yields CDR1 LGHDT and CDR2 YNNKEL (reference sequence). The V and J ends lost 3 bases and 2 bases respectively, with 14 bases between them. The CDR3 is 15 residues long. CDR3 bases: TGTGCCAGCAGCCATCTATTGGGAAACGCCTACGAGCAGTACTTC. Protein: CASSHLLGNAYEQYF.

The chain links TRBV6-5 to TRBJ2-5, with D unclear. Germline V lookup: CDR1 MNHEY, CDR2 SVGAGI. Trimming pared 4 bases from V and 2 bases from J, leaving 20 bases between. The CDR3 spans 17 residues. CDR3 sequence: CASSFDTDPRYQETQYF. In nucleotides, the CDR3 is TGTGCCAGCAGTTTTGACACCGATCCCCGGTATCAAGAGACCCAGTACTTC.

The chain carries TRBV7-9 and TRBJ1-1; D remains ambiguous. CDR1 is SEHNR, CDR2 FQNEAQ, per germline (reference sequence). This CDR3 has 14 residues. Trimming took 3 bases from V and 3 from J, leaving 11 bases between them. The CDR3 region is CASSFSNGDTEAFF. The CDR3 DNA is TGTGCCAGCAGCTTTTCGAACGGGGACACTGAAGCTTTCTTT.

This clonotype was seen only a few times. Compared with germline, one end of the junction differs, possibly owing to a read error. This chain uses TRBV29-1 with TRBJ1-1; unclear D gene. Looked up from germline, CDR1 is SQVTM and CDR2 is ANQGSEA. There are 11 residues in the CDR3. CDR3: CSSRALNTEAF. The DNA of the CDR3 is TGCAGTTCCCGGGCCCTGAACACTGAAGCTTTT.

The chain combines TRBV27 with TRBJ1-1; D remains ambiguous. Germline V gene sequence: CDR1 MNHEY, CDR2 SMNVEV (reference sequence). The length of the CDR3 is 15 residues. Deletions cut 3 bases from V and 1 base from J, with 12 bases between. Here the CDR3 reads CASSLRRNSNTEAFF. DNA of the CDR3: TGTGCCAGCAGTTTGCGACGGAACTCGAACACTGAAGCTTTCTTT.

In this sample, this clonotype turned up many times. The chain couples TRBV20-1 to TRBJ2-4; 9 positions agree with TRBD2. Germline CDR1 is DFQATT and CDR2 is SNEGSKA (reference sequence). There are 12 residues in the CDR3. Losses at the gene ends were 0 bases for V and 15 bases for J; bases not matched to a gene: 6. CDR3 coding DNA: TGCAGTGCTAGAGAGGGACTAGCTATGCGGTACTTC. Amino acid sequence: CSAREGLAMRYF.

The chain couples TRBV18 to TRBJ2-7; TRBD1 might be the D (5 bases). Germline V CDR1 and CDR2: KGHSH, LQKENI. The V and J ends lost 3 bases and 7 bases respectively, with 16 bases between them. The CDR3 is 14 amino acids. The CDR3 nucleotides read TGTGCCAGCTCACCCACAGACAGTGGGCTTGAGCAGTACTTC. Protein: CASSPTDSGLEQYF.